The clone carrying this T cell receptor beta chain was seen only a few times. Its antigen is undetermined. The sample comes from a study of T cell responses to AZD1222 COVID-19 vaccine. The V gene lost 1 base and the J gene lost 0 bases, with 15 bases spanning the gap. The CDR3 runs 17 residues. CDR1 and CDR2 from the germline V gene are LGHDT and YNNKEL (reference sequence). The study's findings and limits: Spike-specific TCR repertoires showed rising breadth and depth after two AZD1222 doses.

Repertoires were generated with immunoSEQ multiplex PCR, while TCRdb's copy carries only in-frame clones and drops some. Of 98,000 or so clones in the sample, around nine tenths were seen once. Sequencing used peripheral blood, obtained 28 days after the second dose of the MenACWY control vaccine. The TCR sequence derives from an adult who received the MenACWY meningococcal vaccine as a control. The chain carries TRBV3-1 (or the pseudogene TRBV3-2) and TRBJ1-2; D may be TRBD1 (5 bases). The CDR3 spells CASSQGAGSLANYGYTF. The CDR3 DNA is TGTGCCAGCAGCCAAGGGGCAGGGAGCTTAGCTAACTATGGCTACACCTTC.